A single sample gave rise to the 24 T cell receptor beta chains below, sequenced in a study of T cell responses to AZD1222 COVID-19 vaccine. Clones were read by immunoSEQ multiplex PCR, and TCRdb kept only the in-frame ones, dropping some. This table holds 90,000 to 95,000 clones, about nine tenths found once. The specimen comprised peripheral blood, sampled on day 0 of AZD1222 vaccination. These receptors originate from an adult in good health.

In its sample, this clone was seen once. The V gene is TRBV6-6, the J gene TRBJ2-7, with TRBD1 matching 7 bases. This CDR3 comprises 15 residues. The germline CDR1 and CDR2 sequences are MNHNY and SVGAGI (reference sequence). V shed 0 bases, J shed 0 bases, and the junction held 2 bases outside the gene matches. CDR3 in amino acids: CASSYSPGGSYEQYF. CDR3 bases: TGTGCCAGCAGTTACTCGCCAGGGGGCTCCTACGAGCAGTACTTC.

V and J are TRBV6-5 and TRBJ1-5; 8 nucleotides line up with TRBD1. The CDR3 extends over 16 amino acids. The V gene's germline CDR1 is MNHEY and CDR2 SVGAGI. After removal of 0 bases from V and 4 bases from J, the junction contained 5 bases not matched to a gene. CDR3 loop: CASSYSRQGPNQPQHF. In nucleotides, the CDR3 is TGTGCCAGCAGTTACTCCAGACAGGGGCCGAATCAGCCCCAGCATTTT.

The table lists this clone with a count of one. This chain links TRBV19 with TRBJ2-3; D is possibly TRBD2 (6 bases). This CDR3 is 15 amino acids long. Germline CDR1 LNHDA, CDR2 SQIVND (reference sequence). Trimming left V 0 bases short and J 6 bases short, with 13 bases between. CDR3 in DNA: TGTGCCAGTAGTATAGAAGGGCGGGACCTGGATACGCAGTATTTT. This codes for CASSIEGRDLDTQYF.

The V and J genes are TRBV18 and TRBJ2-7; TRBD1 agrees at 9 bases. Germline V gene data show CDR1 as KGHSH and CDR2 as LQKENI. CDR3 length: 15 residues. The V gene end was trimmed by 4 bases and the J gene end by 2 bases; junction bases not matched to a gene: 6. CDR3 nucleotide sequence: TGTGCCAGCTCACGAGAGGGACAGGGAACCTACGAGCAGTACTTC. Residues: CASSREGQGTYEQYF.

The table lists this clone with a count of one. This chain uses TRBV11-2 with TRBJ2-7; no clear D. V dropped 1 base and J dropped 5 bases, with 3 bases sitting between them. Looked up from germline, CDR1 is SGHAT and CDR2 is FQNNGV. The CDR3 length is 11 residues. The CDR3 coding sequence is TGTGCCAGCAGCTTAGCGGACGAGCAGTACTTC. Its translation: CASSLADEQYF. The complete variable domain, with remaining parts taken from reference TRBV11-2 and TRBJ2-7, reads EAGVAQSPRYKIIEKRQSVAFWCNPISGHATLYWYQQILGQGPKLLIQFQNNGVVDDSQLPKDRFSAERLKGVDSTLKIQPAKLEDSAVYLCASSLADEQYFGPGTRLTVT.

V usage is TRBV5-1 and J usage is TRBJ1-2, with a weak D call TRBD1 (5 bases). Germline V gene lookup returns CDR1 SGHRS and CDR2 YFSETQ. The germline V and J ends were trimmed by 0 bases and 0 bases, with 9 bases remaining between them. The CDR3 is 15 residues long. The CDR3 here is CASSLAGGTNYGYTF. In DNA, the CDR3 is TGCGCCAGCAGCTTGGCGGGGGGAACTAACTATGGCTACACCTTC.

The table lists this clone with a few counts. The rearrangement links TRBV27 to TRBJ2-7; TRBD1 aligns across 7 bases. Germline V CDR1 and CDR2: MNHEY, SMNVEV (reference sequence). This CDR3 spans 18 amino acids. V lost 3 bases, J lost 0 bases, and 14 bases stayed unmatched. The CDR3, as DNA: TGTGCCAGCAGTTTGTCTTTTACCGACAGGGTACTCTCCTACGAGCAGTACTTC. Its translation: CASSLSFTDRVLSYEQYF.

The rearrangement uses TRBV6-6 and TRBJ2-5; 8 nucleotides align to TRBD1. Per the germline V gene, CDR1 is MNHNY and CDR2 is SVGAGI (reference sequence). Trimming at V came to 4 bases and at J to 4 bases, leaving 8 bases not matched to a gene. This CDR3 contains 15 residues. The CDR3 here is CASSFQGANGETQYF. CDR3 sequence (DNA): TGTGCCAGCAGTTTCCAGGGGGCGAACGGAGAGACCCAGTACTTC.

The chain uses TRBV5-5 and TRBJ2-7; D gene ambiguous. Germline lookup yields CDR1 SGHKS and CDR2 YYEKEE (reference sequence). The germline V and J ends were trimmed by 0 bases and 1 base, with 8 bases remaining between them. The CDR3 loop spans 14 amino acids. The CDR3 DNA reads TGTGCCAGCAGCTTGGCGGGTCTTTCCTACGAGCAGTACTTC. It codes for CASSLAGLSYEQYF.

The chain carries TRBV7-2 and TRBJ2-7; TRBD1 aligns across 8 bases. There are 14 residues in the CDR3. Looked up from germline, CDR1 is SGHTA and CDR2 is FQGNSA. Unmatched junction bases numbered 10, after V lost 5 bases and J lost 7 bases. CDR3 loop: CASSKQGVSREQYF. The CDR3, as DNA: TGTGCCAGCAGCAAACAGGGGGTATCGAGAGAGCAGTACTTC. Full variable domain (rest looked up from reference TRBV7-2 and TRBJ2-7): GAGVSQSPSNKVTEKGKDVELRCDPISGHTALYWYRQSLGQGLEFLIYFQGNSAPDKSGLPSDRFSAERTGGSVSTLTIQRTQQEDSAVYLCASSKQGVSREQYFGPGTRLTVT.

V and J are TRBV18 and TRBJ2-3; D gene ambiguous. The CDR3 length is 12 residues. CDR1 is KGHSH, CDR2 LQKENI, per germline. With 6 bases removed from V and 2 bases from J, the gap between germline ends came to 6 bases. This chain's CDR3 is CASSSITDTQYF. The CDR3 DNA reads as TGTGCCAGCTCTTCAATCACAGATACGCAGTATTTT. Drawing the rest from reference TRBV18 and TRBJ2-3, the complete variable domain is NAGVMQNPRHLVRRRGQEARLRCSPMKGHSHVYWYRQLPEEGLKFMVYLQKENIIDESGMPKERFSAEFPKEGPSILRIQQVVRGDSAAYFCASSSITDTQYFGPGTRLTVL.

A note on this clone: At one of its ends the junction is not consistent with the germline gene, which may arise from a read error. The J gene is TRBJ2-5, the V gene TRBV7-7; TRBD1 might be the D (7 bases). The CDR3 has 17 residues. The V gene's germline CDR1 is SSHAT and CDR2 FNYEAQ (reference sequence). The CDR3 spells CASSFTTGRRAQETQYF. The CDR3 region has the DNA TGTGCTAGCAGCTTCACGACAGGGAGGAGGGCCCAAGAGACCCAGTACTTC.

The chain has TRBV7-2 and TRBJ2-5; 7 bases are a match to TRBD1. Germline trimming cut 5 bases from V and 4 bases from J; bases unmatched to any gene: 13. This CDR3 has 16 amino acids. The germline CDR1 and CDR2 sequences are SGHTA and FQGNSA. The DNA of the CDR3 is TGTGCCAGCAGCACCTACGCGTCCGAGGGGGCAGAGACCCAGTACTTC. This sequence encodes CASSTYASEGAETQYF.

This chain uses TRBV10-3 with TRBJ1-2, with unresolved D. The CDR3 contains 14 residues. Looked up from germline, CDR1 is ENHRY and CDR2 is SYGVKD. Trimming cost V 0 bases and J 2 bases, with 7 bases left between them. The DNA of the CDR3 is TGTGCCATCAGTGAGTCGCGGGGAAACTATGGCTACACCTTC. It encodes CAISESRGNYGYTF.

Regarding this clone: Other DNA variants within this sample encode the same CDR3. The chain links TRBV6-2 or TRBV6-3 to TRBJ2-7; no definite D call. Deletions cut 0 bases from V and 6 bases from J, with 6 bases between. This CDR3 is 12 amino acids long. Looked up from germline, CDR1 is MNHEY and CDR2 is SVGEGT. In nucleotides, the CDR3 is TGTGCCAGCAGTTACTCGAGTGGCGAGCAGTACTTC. Translation gives CASSYSSGEQYF.

The genes are TRBV4-1 and TRBJ1-2, with D possibly matching TRBD1 (6 bases). The germline gives CDR1 MGHRA, CDR2 YSYEKL. The V end lost 1 base, the J end lost 5 bases, and 14 bases lay between the germline ends. CDR3 length: 15 residues. In DNA form, the CDR3 reads TGCGCCAGCAGCCAAGGGTCAGGGGCGGGATATGGCTACACCTTC. It is translated as CASSQGSGAGYGYTF.

This chain uses TRBV19 with TRBJ2-7, with D hard to call. This CDR3 is built from 16 residues. Germline V gives CDR1 LNHDA, CDR2 SQIVND (reference sequence). The ends were cut back, 0 bases at V and 0 bases at J, with 12 bases in the middle. The CDR3 sequence is CASSIDFGPSSYEQYF. CDR3 sequence (DNA): TGTGCCAGTAGTATAGATTTTGGGCCATCCTCCTACGAGCAGTACTTC.

J is TRBJ2-3 and V is TRBV27, with D perhaps matching TRBD1 or TRBD2 (5 bases each). Germline V gives CDR1 MNHEY, CDR2 SMNVEV (reference sequence). Deletions cut 5 bases from V and 3 bases from J, with 12 bases between. The CDR3 consists of 14 residues. The CDR3 nucleotides are TGTGCCAGCAGTCCCCGAGAGGGGACAGATACGCAGTATTTT. Translation: CASSPREGTDTQYF.

The chain has TRBV7-2 and TRBJ1-2; 7 bases are a match to TRBD1. The CDR3 is made up of 13 amino acids. The ends lost 4 bases at V and 4 bases at J; junction bases unmatched: 3. Germline values: CDR1 SGHTA, CDR2 FQGNSA. CDR3 DNA sequence: TGTGCCAGCAGCTCTAGACAGGGCTATGGCTACACCTTC. As protein: CASSSRQGYGYTF.

This chain links TRBV6-6 with TRBJ1-2; TRBD1 is a possible D gene (5 bases). Per germline, CDR1 MNHNY and CDR2 SVGAGI (reference sequence). Trimming removed 4 bases at V and 4 bases at J, with 13 bases between. The length of the CDR3 is 14 residues. This CDR3 is CASSLGRESYGYTF. The CDR3 DNA is TGTGCCAGCAGTTTGGGACGAGAGTCCTATGGCTACACCTTC.

The chain employs TRBV27 and TRBJ1-2, with D perhaps matching TRBD1 (6 bases). V lost 9 bases and J lost 2, with 16 bases in between. In germline, CDR1 is MNHEY, CDR2 SMNVEV (reference sequence). The CDR3 consists of 14 residues. The CDR3 bases are TGTGCCAGTCGGAGGGGGGGGTTCAACTATGGCTACACCTTC. Translating it yields CASRRGGFNYGYTF.

The chain employs TRBV6-4 and TRBJ1-2; D is unresolved. The CDR3 loop spans 15 amino acids. Trimming removed 8 bases at V and 1 base at J, with 17 bases between. Germline V gene lookup returns CDR1 MRHNA and CDR2 SNTAGT. The CDR3 nucleotides are TGTGCCAGCCGGGAAGGGCCGGCACATAACTATGGCTACACCTTC. It encodes CASREGPAHNYGYTF.

The chain joins TRBV10-1 to TRBJ2-3; perhaps TRBD2 as D (5 bases). The CDR3 runs to 16 residues. V was cut by 4 bases and J by 0 bases, with 14 bases left in between. Looked up from germline, CDR1 is WNHNN and CDR2 is SYGVQD (reference sequence). CDR3 sequence: CASSGLAPQSTDTQYF. CDR3 bases: TGCGCCAGCAGTGGGCTAGCTCCCCAGAGCACAGATACGCAGTATTTT.

This chain connects TRBV2 to TRBJ1-1, with D possibly TRBD1 on 6 matching bases. The CDR3 sequence is 14 residues long. Germline-derived CDR1 and CDR2 are SNHLY and FYNNEI. With 3 bases removed from V and 9 bases from J, the gap between germline ends came to 17 bases. As DNA, the CDR3 is TGTGCCAGCAGTGACGGGCAGGGGTCGATGAAAGCTTTCTTT. Its translation: CASSDGQGSMKAFF.